This T cell receptor beta chain came from a study of shared T cell receptors in the human thymus. Repertoires were generated with immunoSEQ multiplex PCR, while TCRdb's copy carries only in-frame clones and drops some. This sample has almost 550,000 clones; around 78% occur once, and the top ten carry more than 0.01%. With 3 bases clipped from V and 6 bases from J, the junction kept 12 bases outside the gene matches. The CDR3 covers 17 residues. CDR1 and CDR2 (germline): MGHRA, YSYEKL. This sample also belongs to another study, concerning human thymus T cells. That work adds: Serving as donors were healthy Finnish infants, each of whom was having open corrective surgery for congenital heart defects. Thymic and blood repertoires seemed to show skewed V and J gene use.

The chain recombines TRBV4-1 with TRBJ2-7, with 12 bases fitting TRBD2. The sequenced material came from thymocytes. This sequence was found in a boy younger than two with a congenital heart defect. The CDR3 sequence is CASSQTSGSFFPSEQYF. The CDR3 nucleotides are TGCGCCAGCAGCCAGACTAGCGGGAGCTTTTTCCCTTCCGAGCAGTACTTC.